This is a list of T cell receptor beta chains from one sample in a study of blood T cell repertoires in COVID-19. Produced via immunoSEQ multiplex PCR; TCRdb's table is partial and in-frame only. The sample yields approximately 220,000 clones, roughly nine tenths seen once. Sample: PBMCs or T cells enriched from blood (not recorded which). The receptors derive from a woman aged 18-29 years in a cohort exposed to, infected with or recovered from COVID-19 (not recorded which). Both conserved end residues are part of each CDR3. A D gene is named only where the DNA matches it firmly. Not every row has a clone size; where given, it reads once, few, many or a size class.

v_call	clone_size	d_call	j_call	cdr3_nt	cdr3_aa
TRBV3-1/TRBV3-2	-	TRBD2	TRBJ2-3	TGTGCCAGCAGCCAAGAAGGGGTTACTAGCGGCGATACGCAGTATTTT	CASSQEGVTSGDTQYF
TRBV6-6	-	-	TRBJ1-3	TGTGCCAGCAGGCCAAACGGGGGAGGTAACACCATATATTTT	CASRPNGGGNTIYF
TRBV5-6	once	-	TRBJ2-2	TGTGCCAGCAAGAGGACTAATACGTACACCGGGGAGCTGTTTTTT	CASKRTNTYTGELFF
TRBV7-7	-	-	TRBJ2-1	TGTGCTAGCAGCATAGACTCGAACAATGAGCAGTTCTTC	CASSIDSNNEQFF
TRBV27	-	-	TRBJ1-2	TGTGCCAGCAGTTCCTCCGGCGGGCAGTATGGGGTTGGCTACACCTTC	CASSSSGGQYGVGYTF
TRBV7-2	-	TRBD2	TRBJ2-1	TGTGCCAGCAGCCCAGGACTAGCGGCCTATGAGCAGTTCTTC	CASSPGLAAYEQFF
TRBV14	-	TRBD1	TRBJ2-2	TGTGCCAGCAGCCGGAACACAGGGGTGGGCGGGGAGCTGTTTTTT	CASSRNTGVGGELFF
TRBV6-2/TRBV6-3	few	TRBD1	TRBJ1-6	TGTGCCAGCAGTCCCGACAGGGTCGGTTCACCCCTCCACTTT	CASSPDRVGSPLHF
TRBV27	-	-	TRBJ1-2	TGTGCCAGCAGTTTTTCAAGGACAGCCTACTATGGCTACACCTTC	CASSFSRTAYYGYTF
TRBV7-7	-	-	TRBJ1-5	TGTGCCAGCAGCTTATCGGAGATGTGGCATCAGCCCCAGCATTTT	CASSLSEMWHQPQHF
TRBV19	-	TRBD2	TRBJ2-1	TGTGCCAGTAGGGAACTAGCGGGGGTCTACAATGAGCAGTTCTTC	CASRELAGVYNEQFF
TRBV11-2	-	TRBD1	TRBJ1-4	TGTGCCAGCAGGTCCAGGGGGCGAGAAAAACTGTTTTTT	CASRSRGREKLFF
TRBV3-1/TRBV3-2	-	TRBD1	TRBJ1-5	TGTGCCAGCAGCCAAGACAGGGGGTACAGACAGCCCCAGCATTTT	CASSQDRGYRQPQHF
TRBV3-1/TRBV3-2	-	-	TRBJ1-6	TGTGCCAGCAGCGAAAGAGAGGCGGTATCACCCCTCCACTTT	CASSEREAVSPLHF
TRBV6-5	-	TRBD1	TRBJ1-2	TGTGCCAGCAGTCATGACAGGGCCGCTAACTATGGCTACACCTTC	CASSHDRAANYGYTF
TRBV3-1/TRBV3-2	-	TRBD1	TRBJ1-1	TGTGCCAGCAGCCAAGCCGGGACAGTAGCTTTCTTT	CASSQAGTVAFF
TRBV28	once	-	TRBJ1-2	TGTGCCAGCAGCCCGCGGGCGGGGTCGGGCTATGGCTACACCTTC	CASSPRAGSGYGYTF
TRBV5-1	-	TRBD1	TRBJ1-3	TGCGCCAGCAGCTCAGGGACAGGGACTGGAAACACCATATATTTT	CASSSGTGTGNTIYF
TRBV28	once	-	TRBJ1-2	TGTGCCAGCAGTCTCCCCGGGGGACCTAACTATGGCTACACCTTC	CASSLPGGPNYGYTF
TRBV18	few	TRBD1	TRBJ1-3	TGTGCCAGCTCACCACTCGGGACAGCTGGAAACACCATATATTTT	CASSPLGTAGNTIYF
TRBV28	-	-	TRBJ1-2	TGTGCCAGCAGTTTAACTGACTCTATCATTGGCTACACCTTC	CASSLTDSIIGYTF
TRBV5-1	-	-	TRBJ2-3	TGCGCCAGCAGCTTGGATGCTAGCGCGCCTGGGGGTACGCAGTATTTT	CASSLDASAPGGTQYF
TRBV12-3/TRBV12-4	-	-	TRBJ1-3	TGTGCCAGCAGCGCCTATGGAAACACCATATATTTT	CASSAYGNTIYF
TRBV5-1	-	-	TRBJ1-2	TGCGCCAGCAGTCAAACGGGAGGGACCTATGGCTACACCTTC	CASSQTGGTYGYTF
TRBV6-6	-	-	TRBJ1-5	TGTGCCAGCAGTTACGGCAGGGCGACAAGCAATCAGCCCCAGCATTTT	CASSYGRATSNQPQHF
TRBV6-5	-	TRBD1	TRBJ1-2	TGTGCCAGCAGTTACTCCAAGGACAGGTCTGGCTACACCTTC	CASSYSKDRSGYTF
TRBV6-1	-	-	TRBJ1-1	TGTGCCAGCAGTGAGGACGGAAGGACTTTGATAACTGAAGCTTTCTTT	CASSEDGRTLITEAFF
TRBV24-1	once	-	TRBJ2-1	TGTGCCACCAGTGATTTGGGGGGGAGGTGGGGTAATGAGCAGTTCTTC	CATSDLGGRWGNEQFF
TRBV6-5	-	-	TRBJ1-1	TGTGCCAGCACTGGGCTCCCGGCAGGGGTCACTGAAGCTTTCTTT	CASTGLPAGVTEAFF
TRBV11-2	-	-	TRBJ2-7	TGTGCCAGCAGCTTAGATCGCGGCAGCTCCTACGAGCAGTACTTC	CASSLDRGSSYEQYF
TRBV19	-	-	TRBJ1-3	TGTGCCAGTAGTATGACTGGATACTCTGGAAACACCATATATTTT	CASSMTGYSGNTIYF
TRBV9	-	-	TRBJ2-3	TGTGCCAGCAGCGTAGACAGGTCTGATTTCGGGTTGGGAGATACGCAGTATTTT	CASSVDRSDFGLGDTQYF
TRBV3-1/TRBV3-2	-	TRBD2	TRBJ2-1	TGTGCCAGCAGCCTCAGCGGGGGGGACAATGAGCAGTTCTTC	CASSLSGGDNEQFF
TRBV6-5	-	-	TRBJ1-1	TGTGCCAGCAGTTACTCGAAAAGGAACCGGGGCACTGAAGCTTTCTTT	CASSYSKRNRGTEAFF
TRBV24-1	once	-	TRBJ2-4	TGTGCCACCAGTGATCCCATGGGGGCCGGGGACATTCAGTACTTC	CATSDPMGAGDIQYF
TRBV7-2	-	TRBD1	TRBJ1-5	TGTGCCAGCAGCCCGATGGGACAGGGCGGTCAGCCCCAGCATTTT	CASSPMGQGGQPQHF
TRBV28	-	TRBD1	TRBJ2-7	TGTGCCAGCAGTCCCCCGGGACAGGGGAACGAGCAGTACTTC	CASSPPGQGNEQYF
TRBV7-9	-	-	TRBJ1-5	TGTGCCAGCAGCTTAGTAGGTGGGCTCAATCAGCCCCAGCATTTT	CASSLVGGLNQPQHF
TRBV3-1/TRBV3-2	-	TRBD1	TRBJ1-3	TGTGCCAGCAGCCAAGAGACAGGGCTTTTCTTCTCTGGAAACACCATATATTTT	CASSQETGLFFSGNTIYF
TRBV19	-	-	TRBJ2-3	TGTGCCAGTAGTCTTAGCACAGATACGCAGTATTTT	CASSLSTDTQYF
TRBV24-1	-	TRBD2	TRBJ2-7	TGTGCCACCAGTGATCCGTTACTAGCGGGGGAATCCTACGAGCAGTACTTC	CATSDPLLAGESYEQYF
TRBV5-1	-	-	TRBJ2-7	TGCGCCAGCAGCTTGGGACAGGAGACTCTGGATGAGCAGTACTTC	CASSLGQETLDEQYF
TRBV3-1/TRBV3-2	once	TRBD2	TRBJ2-1	TGTGCCAGCAGCCAAGACGGCCCTAGCGGGCACAATGAGCAGTTCTTC	CASSQDGPSGHNEQFF
TRBV19	-	TRBD2	TRBJ2-1	TGTGCCAGTAGTATAGATCAGCAGCGGGAGTTCGACAATGAGCAGTTCTTC	CASSIDQQREFDNEQFF
TRBV28	-	-	TRBJ1-6	TGTGCCAGCAGTTACAACCTTTTAGGGAGAAATTCACCCCTCCACTTT	CASSYNLLGRNSPLHF
TRBV24-1	-	-	TRBJ2-2	TGTGCCACCAGTGATTTTTACTCCACCGGGGAGCTGTTTTTT	CATSDFYSTGELFF
TRBV27	-	TRBD1	TRBJ1-2	TGTGCCAGCAGTCCGCCCGACAGGGAAGACTATGGCTACACCTTC	CASSPPDREDYGYTF
TRBV15	-	-	TRBJ1-1	TGTGCCACCAGCAGAGGGGCCAGGCAGGGCACTGAAGCTTTCTTT	CATSRGARQGTEAFF
TRBV6-5	-	-	TRBJ1-2	TGTGCCAGCAGAATGGGGGCGCAAGGCTATGGCTACACCTTC	CASRMGAQGYGYTF
TRBV28	-	-	TRBJ1-3	TGTGCCAGCAGTGGGGGGGCTGAGCCTGGAAACACCATATATTTT	CASSGGAEPGNTIYF
TRBV11-3	-	TRBD1	TRBJ2-3	TGTGCCAGTACCACAGGGGCGGGTATCACAGATACGCAGTATTTT	CASTTGAGITDTQYF
TRBV11-3	-	-	TRBJ2-1	TGTGCCAGCAGTAGAAATAGCGGAGGGTTCTACAATGAGCAGTTCTTC	CASSRNSGGFYNEQFF
TRBV11-2	-	-	TRBJ2-1	TGTGCCAGCAGCTCCAGCCTACAGGGGGGGAATGAGCAGTTCTTC	CASSSSLQGGNEQFF